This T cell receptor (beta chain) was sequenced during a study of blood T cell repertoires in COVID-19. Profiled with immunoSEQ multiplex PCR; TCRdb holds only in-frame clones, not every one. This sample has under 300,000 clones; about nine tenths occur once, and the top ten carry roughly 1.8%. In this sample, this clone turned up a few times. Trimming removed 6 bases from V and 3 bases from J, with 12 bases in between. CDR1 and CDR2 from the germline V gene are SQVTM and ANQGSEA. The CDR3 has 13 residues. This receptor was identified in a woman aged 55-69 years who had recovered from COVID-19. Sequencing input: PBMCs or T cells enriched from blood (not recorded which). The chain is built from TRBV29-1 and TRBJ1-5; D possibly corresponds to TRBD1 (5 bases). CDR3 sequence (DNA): TGCAGCGTCAATCAGGGTGACAATCAGCCCCAGCATTTT. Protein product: CSVNQGDNQPQHF.